The rows below give T cell receptor beta chains drawn from one sample of a study of T cells expressing NK-cell markers. TCRdb reprocessed the 5' RACE reads and keeps a single row for each CDR3 protein, giving no DNA. The sample holds roughly 350,000 distinct CDR3 sequences. Sequenced sample: blood T cells: a sorted CD56 or NKG2C T cell subset, CD4+ or CD8+ T cells, or bulk PBMC T cells (not recorded which). The receptor set was obtained from a man aged 18-75 years in good health. Each CDR3 is given with its conserved first and last residue. Each record gives: J gene, V gene, CDR3 protein.

TRBJ2-3 TRBV7-2 CASSLQGATDTQYF
TRBJ2-7 TRBV5-4 CASSTDRGYHEQYF
TRBJ2-2 TRBV7-2 CASSARTSGVNTGELFF
TRBJ2-2 TRBV20-1 CSASWTGAGELFF
TRBJ2-4 TRBV6-1 CASSGVDTKNIQYF
TRBJ2-1 TRBV20-1 CSAIREGRRRNEQFF
TRBJ2-1 TRBV7-2 CASSSPGPTNEQFF
TRBJ2-3 TRBV27 CASSLYRGLGDTQYF
TRBJ2-7 TRBV7-2 CASSPAPQALPFYEQYF
TRBJ1-1 TRBV20-1 CSARKTQGMNTEAFF
TRBJ1-5 TRBV6-2/TRBV6-3 CASSYSLGTGAWKSNQPQHF
TRBJ1-5 TRBV5-1 CASSLGSGISNQPQHF
TRBJ2-4 TRBV2 CASRQGQGTKNIQYF
TRBJ1-5 TRBV6-5 CASSYSGTGGNQPQHF
TRBJ2-5 TRBV7-9 CASSLAGLETQYF
TRBJ1-3 TRBV2 CASTATAGSGNTIYF
TRBJ2-5 TRBV13 CASSSKTRETQYF
TRBJ2-7 TRBV27 CASSLTLWTVYEQYF
TRBJ2-2 TRBV5-5 CASSLEGGANTGELFF
TRBJ1-4 TRBV6-1 CASSVTARDEKLFF
TRBJ1-1 TRBV7-3 CASSLTYYRVVDRLDTEAFF
TRBJ1-2 TRBV10-3 CAISDFTTGRYGYTF
TRBJ2-3 TRBV20-1 CSASNGGALTDTQYF
TRBJ1-4 TRBV2 CASGRRGNNEKLFF
TRBJ2-5 TRBV12-3/TRBV12-4 CASNLAGPSGETQYF
TRBJ2-2 TRBV5-1 CASSGAGLNTGELFF
TRBJ2-5 TRBV19 CASSIQDGGTQYF
TRBJ2-6 TRBV5-1 CASSFGGSLNVLTF
TRBJ1-6 TRBV5-6 CASSLVGARNSPLHF
TRBJ2-1 TRBV6-1 CASSKDSFLSYNEQFF
TRBJ2-3 TRBV4-2 CASSQAALTSTDTQYF
TRBJ2-5 TRBV20-1 CSARGWGLAGGLQETQYF
TRBJ1-1 TRBV7-9 CASSTWVGNTEAFF
TRBJ1-2 TRBV5-1 CASSLGTNANYGYTF
TRBJ2-3 TRBV27 CASRALRGGTDTQYF
TRBJ2-7 TRBV12-3/TRBV12-4 CASSGTGNRYEQYF
TRBJ1-4 TRBV2 CASGKQGAVNEKLFF
TRBJ2-7 TRBV28 CASSPPPGQGPYEQYF
TRBJ1-5 TRBV28 CATRRGTGQPQHF
TRBJ1-1 TRBV12-3/TRBV12-4 CASSSKRFRGRSNTEAFF
TRBJ2-7 TRBV2 CASSEIFLQGTYEQYF
TRBJ1-2 TRBV10-3 CATMKDRDRRPMANYGYTF
TRBJ2-7 TRBV18 CASSPRTGEYEQYF
TRBJ2-7 TRBV2 CASYNGVSYEQYF
TRBJ2-7 TRBV6-2/TRBV6-3 CASRTRDRSYEQYF
TRBJ2-6 TRBV14 CASSPPYRAGANVLTF
TRBJ1-1 TRBV5-1 CASSWTGTGMNTEAFF
TRBJ2-1 TRBV11-2 CASSLERNEQFF
TRBJ2-7 TRBV19 CASSPQGVSYEQYF
TRBJ2-2 TRBV7-2 CASRKTGPGELFF
TRBJ2-5 TRBV7-9 CASSLEGGTPWETQYF
TRBJ2-7 TRBV7-2 CASSTDGRLAGTYEQYF
TRBJ1-6 TRBV3-1 CASSQDWGQGRSPLHF
TRBJ2-7 TRBV20-1 CSARDGRGGVYEQYF
TRBJ1-2 TRBV11-2 CASGRGNIYGYTF
TRBJ1-6 TRBV7-7 CASSMRDPGNSPLHF
TRBJ1-4 TRBV6-5 CASRVTGNEKLFF
TRBJ2-3 TRBV4-1 CASSHAPGQITDTQYF